Shown below are 32 T cell receptor beta chains from a single sample sequenced in a study of Graves' ophthalmopathy and Graves' hyperthyroidism. Amplifying from RNA transcripts, the study obtained TCR beta CDR3 regions. A first-round RT-PCR used HTBI primers, followed by a second-round multiplex PCR. TCRdb reanalysed the multiplex PCR reads using MiXCR and keeps one entry per CDR3 protein. Among a few hundred thousand distinct CDR3 sequences listed, about 16% were seen once. Sequenced: peripheral blood. The receptors originated from a young woman with Graves' ophthalmopathy.

This clonotype occurred many times. V usage is TRBV15 and J usage is TRBJ1-5; possibly TRBD1 for D (5 bases). The CDR3 is 15 amino acids. The V end was cut by 0 bases, the J end by 3 bases, with 9 bases between. The germline V gene has CDR1 LNHNV and CDR2 YYDKDF (reference sequence). The CDR3 bases are TGTGCCACCAGCAGAGATAGACAGTACAATCAGCCCCAGCATTTT. It codes for CATSRDRQYNQPQHF.

The V gene is TRBV3-1, the J gene TRBJ1-1; possible D gene TRBD1, 5 bases. The CDR3 has 11 residues. Trimming cost V 6 bases and J 11 bases, with 13 bases left between them. CDR1 is LGHDT and CDR2 is YNNKEL in the germline V gene (reference sequence). Here the CDR3 reads CASSWGGSAFF. The CDR3 coding sequence is TGTGCCAGCAGTTGGGGCGGTTCCGCTTTCTTT.

Many counts were recorded for this clonotype. The rearrangement uses TRBV4-1 and TRBJ1-1, with D possibly TRBD1 on 6 matching bases. Germline V CDR1 and CDR2: MGHRA, YSYEKL. Trimming removed 2 bases from V and 4 bases from J, with 14 bases in between. The CDR3 loop spans 15 amino acids. The chain's CDR3 is CASSQLGQRVTEAFF. The DNA for the CDR3 is TGCGCCAGCAGCCAACTAGGACAGAGGGTCACTGAAGCTTTCTTT.

This clonotype has a count of ten or more. With a much larger clone just one base away, this may be a read error. The chain carries TRBV25-1 and TRBJ1-1; tentative D call: TRBD1 (5 bases). CDR1 is MGHDK and CDR2 is SYGVNS in the germline V gene. The CDR3 runs 18 residues. The V gene lost 4 bases and the J gene lost 4 bases, with 25 bases spanning the gap. CDR3 in amino acids: CASSVFALIGGRGTEAFF. Here the CDR3 DNA reads TGTGCCAGCAGTGTTTTCGCCCTTATCGGGGGAAGGGGCACTGAAGCTTTCTTT.

This clonotype was counted many times. The V call is TRBV7-7, the J call TRBJ2-7; D ambiguous. The germline V gene encodes CDR1 SSHAT and CDR2 FNYEAQ (reference sequence). This CDR3 is built from 11 residues. Written as DNA, the CDR3 is TGTGCTAGCCTATTTCTCTACGAGCAGTACTTC. Amino acid sequence: CASLFLYEQYF.

The chain employs TRBV6-5 and TRBJ2-7; perhaps D is TRBD1 or TRBD2 (5 bases each). The CDR3 loop spans 14 amino acids. V lost 2 bases, J lost 7 bases, and 15 bases lay in between. Germline-derived CDR1 and CDR2 are MNHEY and SVGAGI. DNA for the CDR3: TGTGCCAGCAGTTACGGTGGGGCTCCGGGAGAGCAGTACTTC. Protein sequence: CASSYGGAPGEQYF.

The genes are TRBV6-5 and TRBJ1-3; D perhaps matches TRBD1 (5 bases). From germline, CDR1 is MNHEY and CDR2 SVGAGI. The CDR3 extends over 16 amino acids. V lost 2 bases to trimming and J lost 0 bases, with 11 bases between them. Here the CDR3 DNA reads TGTGCCAGCAGTTACCGACAGCTGTACTCTGGAAACACCATATATTTT. Translated, it gives CASSYRQLYSGNTIYF.

This clonotype has a handful of counts. The chain joins TRBV19 to TRBJ2-5; tentatively, D is TRBD2 (6 bases). Germline loops: CDR1 LNHDA, CDR2 SQIVND (reference sequence). CDR3 size: 12 residues. The V end was cut by 5 bases, the J end by 3 bases, with 7 bases between. This chain's CDR3 is CASSRGKETQYF. The CDR3 coding sequence is TGTGCCAGTAGTCGGGGGAAAGAGACCCAGTACTTC.

This clonotype was detected many times. CDR3 nucleotides: TGTGCCAGCAGTTTATCCAGCCCGAACACCGGGGAGCTGTTTTTT. It yields the protein CASSLSSPNTGELFF. V and J are TRBV28 and TRBJ2-2, with no clear D. The ends were cut back, 1 base at V and 0 bases at J, with 6 bases in the middle. The CDR3 is 15 amino acids. Germline CDR1 reads MDHEN; CDR2 reads SYDVKM.

This clonotype has a handful of counts. This chain joins TRBV28 and TRBJ1-5; D is possibly TRBD1 (6 bases). Trimming shortened V by 3 bases and J by 4 bases, and 16 bases separated the two germline ends. The CDR3 totals 16 residues. Germline V lookup: CDR1 MDHEN, CDR2 SYDVKM. CDR3 nucleotides: TGTGCCAGCAGTTTGTCGGCAGGGGTTTTGAATCAGCCCCAGCATTTT. Encoded protein: CASSLSAGVLNQPQHF.

The chain recombines TRBV19 with TRBJ1-3; 7 nucleotides match TRBD1. Trimming at V came to 8 bases and at J to 7 bases, leaving 14 bases not matched to a gene. The germline V gene has CDR1 LNHDA and CDR2 SQIVND (reference sequence). This CDR3 region has 15 residues. The CDR3 protein is CASFPSGQNLNTIYF. DNA of the CDR3: TGTGCCAGTTTTCCTTCGGGACAGAACCTTAACACCATATATTTT.

The table lists this clonotype with many counts. The chain carries TRBV7-2 and TRBJ1-2; possible D gene TRBD1, 5 bases. Per the germline V gene, CDR1 is SGHTA and CDR2 is FQGNSA. V dropped 7 bases and J dropped 4 bases, with 13 bases sitting between them. The CDR3 has 13 residues. The CDR3 region is CASIQKTVYGYTF. Written as DNA, the CDR3 is TGTGCCAGCATACAAAAGACAGTCTATGGCTACACCTTC.

There are many counts of this clonotype. The CDR3 region has the DNA TGTGCCAGCAGTTCTCCAATACAGGGCTGGGGGGAGACCCAGTACTTC. Residues: CASSSPIQGWGETQYF. The V and J genes are TRBV28 and TRBJ2-5; tentatively, D is TRBD1 (6 bases). Looked up from germline, CDR1 is MDHEN and CDR2 is SYDVKM. The CDR3 length is 16 residues. Trimming pared 4 bases from V and 5 bases from J, leaving 20 bases between.

There are many counts of this clonotype. The rearrangement joins TRBV20-1 to TRBJ2-5; 9 positions match TRBD2. Trimming cost V 5 bases and J 4 bases; bases outside gene matches: 8. This CDR3 has 14 residues. Germline V gives CDR1 DFQATT, CDR2 SNEGSKA (reference sequence). The CDR3 protein is CSARVLAGSETQYF. CDR3 bases: TGCAGTGCTCGAGTACTAGCGGGTTCAGAGACCCAGTACTTC.

This clonotype has at least ten counts. In DNA form, the CDR3 reads TGCAGTGCTAGAGATAAGGAGCGTCTGCTCGGGGAGCTGTTTTTT. Translated, it gives CSARDKERLLGELFF. This chain connects TRBV20-1 to TRBJ2-2; D gene ambiguous. Trimming pared 0 bases from V and 7 bases from J, leaving 15 bases between. CDR1 and CDR2 (germline): DFQATT, SNEGSKA (reference sequence). The CDR3 has 15 amino acids.

The V gene is TRBV28, the J gene TRBJ2-7; TRBD1 is a possible D gene (6 bases). The CDR3 is made up of 17 amino acids. Trimming took 2 bases from V and 2 from J, leaving 19 bases between them. Per the germline V gene, CDR1 is MDHEN and CDR2 is SYDVKM. The CDR3 sequence: CASSLGFNRDRTYEQYF. The CDR3 DNA follows: TGTGCCAGCAGTTTAGGCTTCAACAGGGACCGAACCTACGAGCAGTACTTC.

This clonotype has ten or more counts. V and J are TRBV20-1 and TRBJ2-5; D ambiguous. Germline loops: CDR1 DFQATT, CDR2 SNEGSKA (reference sequence). V lost 8 bases, J lost 3 bases, and 10 bases lay in between. CDR3 length: 11 amino acids. The CDR3 is CSLSWEETQYF. The CDR3 region has the DNA TGCAGTCTCTCTTGGGAAGAGACCCAGTACTTC.

The V call is TRBV28, the J call TRBJ2-7, with a weak D call TRBD2 (5 bases). In germline, CDR1 is MDHEN, CDR2 SYDVKM. This CDR3 is built from 13 residues. Trimming shortened V by 2 bases and J by 4 bases, and 9 bases separated the two germline ends. CDR3 protein: CASSLRTQYEQYF. In DNA, the CDR3 is TGTGCCAGCAGTTTAAGGACTCAGTACGAGCAGTACTTC.

This rearrangement joins TRBV11-2 to TRBJ2-2; 14 nucleotides agree with TRBD2. The trim removed 1 base at V and 5 bases at J, leaving 9 bases unmatched. The CDR3 covers 19 residues. From germline, CDR1 is SGHAT and CDR2 FQNNGV. The CDR3 DNA sequence: TGTGCCAGCAGCTTAGGGACTAGCGGGGGGCGCCGTAGGACCGGGGAGCTGTTTTTT. Its translation: CASSLGTSGGRRRTGELFF. The variable domain in full, completed from reference TRBV11-2 and TRBJ2-2, reads EAGVAQSPRYKIIEKRQSVAFWCNPISGHATLYWYQQILGQGPKLLIQFQNNGVVDDSQLPKDRFSAERLKGVDSTLKIQPAKLEDSAVYLCASSLGTSGGRRRTGELFFGEGSRLTVL.

Ten or more counts support this clonotype. The rearrangement uses TRBV7-9 and TRBJ2-7; no firm D call. Trimming stripped 5 bases from V and 3 bases from J, with 11 bases between. The length of the CDR3 is 13 residues. Germline assignment: CDR1 SEHNR and CDR2 FQNEAQ (reference sequence). In DNA form, the CDR3 reads TGTGCCAGCAGCAAGGACGGTAGCTACGAGCAGTACTTC. It yields the protein CASSKDGSYEQYF.

With respect to this clonotype: One base away lies a much larger clone, so this may be a sequencing read error. This chain connects TRBV29-1 to TRBJ2-3; 9 positions match TRBD2. CDR3 length equals 17 residues. CDR1 and CDR2 (germline): SQVTM, ANQGSEA. The CDR3 spells CSVDSTLAGYSKDTQYF. In DNA form, the CDR3 reads TGCAGCGTTGACTCCACCCTAGCGGGATATAGCAAAGATACGCAGTATTTT.

This clonotype was seen a few times. V and J are TRBV7-8 and TRBJ1-1; 10 nucleotides line up with TRBD1. The CDR3 contains 17 residues. Per the germline V gene, CDR1 is SGHVS and CDR2 is FQNEAQ. With V trimmed by 1 base and J by 5 bases, 10 bases remained unmatched. In nucleotides, the CDR3 is TGTGCCAGCAGCTTAGGTGGGACAGGGGTTTTAAGGACTGAAGCTTTCTTT. As protein: CASSLGGTGVLRTEAFF.

The sample holds a few counts of this clonotype. CDR3: CASSFGTGSRNSPLHF. The DNA of the CDR3 is TGTGCCAGCAGCTTTGGGACAGGGAGCAGGAATTCACCCCTCCACTTT. The chain is built from TRBV5-6 and TRBJ1-6; 9 positions agree with TRBD1. The CDR3 is 16 residues long. In germline, CDR1 is SGHDT, CDR2 YYEEEE. V was clipped by 2 bases and J by 7 bases; unmatched bases: 7.

This sequence joins TRBV10-3 and TRBJ2-7; 8 nucleotides line up with TRBD2. This CDR3 region has 11 residues. With 8 bases clipped from V and 5 bases from J, the junction kept 2 bases outside the gene matches. Per the germline V gene, CDR1 is ENHRY and CDR2 is SYGVKD. CDR3 residues: CAIPGGDEQYF. Written as DNA, the CDR3 is TGTGCCATCCCCGGGGGGGACGAGCAGTACTTC.

Ten or more counts support this clonotype. V is TRBV5-1 and J is TRBJ2-7, with D possibly TRBD1 on 6 matching bases. The CDR3 length is 16 residues. Germline CDR1 and CDR2: SGHRS and YFSETQ. Trimming removed 0 bases at V and 0 bases at J, with 13 bases between. The CDR3 loop reads CASSLALATGSYEQYF. The CDR3 nucleotides are TGCGCCAGCAGCTTGGCTTTGGCGACAGGCTCCTACGAGCAGTACTTC.

This clonotype came up many times. The rearrangement joins TRBV7-2 to TRBJ1-5, with 9 bases matching TRBD1. This CDR3 has 16 residues. Per the germline V gene, CDR1 is SGHTA and CDR2 is FQGNSA. Trimming at V came to 5 bases and at J to 3 bases, leaving 8 bases not matched to a gene. DNA of the CDR3: TGTGCCAGCAGCACCCCGACAGGGGGTCTCAATCAGCCCCAGCATTTT. This codes for CASSTPTGGLNQPQHF.

The DNA of the CDR3 is TGTGCCAGCAGCTATCGCGGGACCACTCCGGGGGAGACCCAGTACTTC. Translating gives CASSYRGTTPGETQYF. The genes are TRBV7-2 and TRBJ2-5; maybe TRBD2 (6 bases). There are 16 residues in the CDR3. With 4 bases removed from V and 5 bases from J, the gap between germline ends came to 20 bases. Germline V gene data show CDR1 as SGHTA and CDR2 as FQGNSA.

This clonotype came up a few times. The J gene is TRBJ2-5, the V gene TRBV6-1; possibly TRBD2 for D (6 bases). Germline V gene sequence: CDR1 MNHNS, CDR2 SASEGT. CDR3 size: 16 residues. The V gene lost 6 bases and the J gene lost 5 bases, with 22 bases spanning the gap. The chain's CDR3 is CASRSGARGRFETQYF. In DNA, the CDR3 is TGTGCCAGCAGGTCCGGGGCGCGGGGCCGGTTCGAGACCCAGTACTTC.

In this sample, this clonotype turned up many times. J is TRBJ1-1 and V is TRBV4-1, with 11 bases matching TRBD1. Germline assignment: CDR1 MGHRA and CDR2 YSYEKL. The V and J ends lost 10 bases and 5 bases, in that order; junction bases with no gene match: 3. The CDR3 totals 12 residues. The CDR3 region is CATGQGGTEAFF. In nucleotides, the CDR3 is TGCGCCACGGGACAGGGGGGGACTGAAGCTTTCTTT.

V is TRBV18 and J is TRBJ1-1; D might be TRBD1 (5 bases). Germline-derived CDR1 and CDR2 are KGHSH and LQKENI. V dropped 2 bases and J dropped 4 bases, with 14 bases sitting between them. The CDR3 is made up of 15 amino acids. The CDR3 bases are TGTGCCAGCTCACCAGGTTCAGGGCTGGGCACTGAAGCTTTCTTT. As protein: CASSPGSGLGTEAFF.

This clonotype has a count of ten or more. The V and J genes are TRBV6-5 and TRBJ1-5; D is possibly TRBD1 (5 bases). Germline-derived CDR1 and CDR2 are MNHEY and SVGAGI. V lost 10 bases, J lost 5 bases, and 21 bases lay in between. The CDR3 runs 15 residues. The CDR3 nucleotides read TGTGCCAACCCGGGGTGGGGCTGTTTGCATCAGCCCCAGCATTTT. This codes for CANPGWGCLHQPQHF.

This clonotype showed up many times. This chain connects TRBV5-6 to TRBJ1-1; D is uncertain. Germline V CDR1 and CDR2: SGHDT, YYEEEE. The CDR3 has 14 amino acids. V lost 4 bases and J lost 3, with 13 bases in between. The CDR3, as DNA: TGTGCCAGCAGCCTGGGTTGGGGTTACACTGAAGCTTTCTTT. Translation: CASSLGWGYTEAFF.